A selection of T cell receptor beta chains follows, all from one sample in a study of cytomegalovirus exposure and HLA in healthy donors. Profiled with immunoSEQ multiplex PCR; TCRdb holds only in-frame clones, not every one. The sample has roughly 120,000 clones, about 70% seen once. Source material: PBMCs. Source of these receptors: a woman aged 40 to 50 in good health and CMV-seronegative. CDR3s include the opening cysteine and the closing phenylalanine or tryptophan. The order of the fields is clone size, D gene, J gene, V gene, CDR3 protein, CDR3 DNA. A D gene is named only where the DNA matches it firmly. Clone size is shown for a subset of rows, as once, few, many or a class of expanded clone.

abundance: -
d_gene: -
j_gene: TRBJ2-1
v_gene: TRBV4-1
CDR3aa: CASSQALPSSYNEQFF
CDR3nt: TGCGCCAGCAGCCAAGCCCTCCCGAGCTCCTACAATGAGCAGTTCTTC

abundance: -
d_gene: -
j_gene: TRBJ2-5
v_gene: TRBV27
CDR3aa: CASKGLALTQYF
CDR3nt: TGTGCCAGCAAGGGACTCGCGTTGACCCAGTACTTC

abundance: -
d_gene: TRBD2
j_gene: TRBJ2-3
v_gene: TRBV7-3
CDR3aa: CASSKDSGGAADTQYF
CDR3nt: TGTGCCAGCAGCAAGGATAGCGGGGGGGCGGCAGATACGCAGTATTTT

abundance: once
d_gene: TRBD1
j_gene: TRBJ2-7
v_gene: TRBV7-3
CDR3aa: CASSLTGTATYEQYF
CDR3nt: TGTGCCAGCAGCCTCACCGGGACAGCAACCTACGAGCAGTACTTC

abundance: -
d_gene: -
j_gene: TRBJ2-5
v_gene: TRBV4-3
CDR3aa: CASSQARGAGETQYF
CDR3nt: TGCGCCAGCAGCCAAGCTAGAGGGGCGGGGGAGACCCAGTACTTC

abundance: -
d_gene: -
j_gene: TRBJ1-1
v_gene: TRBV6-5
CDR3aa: CASSVRGLETEAFF
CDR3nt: TGTGCCAGCAGTGTTAGGGGTCTGGAGACTGAAGCTTTCTTT

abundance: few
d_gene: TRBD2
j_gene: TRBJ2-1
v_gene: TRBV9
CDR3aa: CASSVRTSEGEQFF
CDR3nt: TGTGCCAGCAGCGTAAGAACTAGCGAGGGTGAGCAGTTCTTC

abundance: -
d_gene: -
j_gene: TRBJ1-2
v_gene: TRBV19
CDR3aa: CASSTRQAGYGYTF
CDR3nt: TGTGCCAGTAGTACCCGACAGGCAGGCTATGGCTACACCTTC

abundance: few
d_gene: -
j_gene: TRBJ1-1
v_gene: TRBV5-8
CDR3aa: CASSLGTEQGTEAFF
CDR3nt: TGTGCCAGCAGCTTGGGGACCGAACAGGGCACTGAAGCTTTCTTT

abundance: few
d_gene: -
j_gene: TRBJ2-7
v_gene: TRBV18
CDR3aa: CASSPPGGGEQYF
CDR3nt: TGTGCCAGCTCACCACCAGGAGGCGGCGAGCAGTACTTC

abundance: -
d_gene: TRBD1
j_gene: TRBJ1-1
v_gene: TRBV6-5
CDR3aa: CASSRQGARTEAFF
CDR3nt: TGTGCCAGCAGCAGACAGGGGGCGAGAACTGAAGCTTTCTTT

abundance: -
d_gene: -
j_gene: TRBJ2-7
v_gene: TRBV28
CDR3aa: CASSKTNRVAEQYF
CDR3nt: TGTGCCAGCAGCAAGACGAACAGGGTGGCCGAGCAGTACTTC

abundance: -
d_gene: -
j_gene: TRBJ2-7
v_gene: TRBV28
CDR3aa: CASSFPTRAGEQYF
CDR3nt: TGTGCCAGCAGTTTCCCCACTAGGGCTGGGGAGCAGTACTTC

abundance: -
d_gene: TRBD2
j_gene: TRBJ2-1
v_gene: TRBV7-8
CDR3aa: CASSPSGTSGRNEQFF
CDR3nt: TGTGCCAGCAGCCCCTCGGGGACTAGCGGGAGGAATGAGCAGTTCTTC

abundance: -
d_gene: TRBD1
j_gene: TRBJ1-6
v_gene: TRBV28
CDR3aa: CASRPPRGPDNSPLHF
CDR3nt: TGTGCCAGCAGGCCCCCCAGGGGGCCGGATAATTCACCCCTCCACTTT

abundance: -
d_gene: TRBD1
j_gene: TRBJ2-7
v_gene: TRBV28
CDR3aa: CASSTGDRGLYEQYF
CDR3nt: TGTGCCAGCAGTACCGGGGACAGGGGACTCTACGAGCAGTACTTC

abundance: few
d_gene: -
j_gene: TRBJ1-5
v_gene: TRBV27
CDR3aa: CASSSSTEGDQPQHF
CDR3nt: TGTGCCAGCAGTTCCTCTACAGAGGGCGATCAGCCCCAGCATTTT

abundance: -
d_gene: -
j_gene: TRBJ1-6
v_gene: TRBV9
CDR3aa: CASSVTENSPLHF
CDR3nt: TGTGCCAGCAGCGTGACAGAGAACTCACCCCTCCACTTT

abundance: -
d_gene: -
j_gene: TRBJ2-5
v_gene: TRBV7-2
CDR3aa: CASSLSETQYF
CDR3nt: TGTGCCAGCAGCCTGTCGGAGACCCAGTACTTC

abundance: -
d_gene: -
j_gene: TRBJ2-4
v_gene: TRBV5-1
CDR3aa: CASSLGPGNLLAKNIQYF
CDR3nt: TGCGCCAGCAGCTTGGGGCCGGGGAATTTGCTAGCCAAAAACATTCAGTACTTC

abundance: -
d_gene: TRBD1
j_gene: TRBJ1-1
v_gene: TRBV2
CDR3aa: CASRPDRVNTEAFF
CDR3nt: TGTGCCAGCAGACCCGACAGGGTGAACACTGAAGCTTTCTTT

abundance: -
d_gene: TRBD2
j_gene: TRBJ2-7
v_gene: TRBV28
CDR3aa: CASSSGLAGGPWYEQYF
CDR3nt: TGTGCCAGCAGTTCCGGACTAGCGGGAGGGCCCTGGTACGAGCAGTACTTC

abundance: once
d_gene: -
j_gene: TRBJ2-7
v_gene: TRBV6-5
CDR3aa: CASSYSAWGRYEQYF
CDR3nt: TGTGCCAGCAGTTACTCTGCATGGGGGAGGTACGAGCAGTACTTC

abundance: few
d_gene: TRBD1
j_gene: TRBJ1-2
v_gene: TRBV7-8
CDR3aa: CASSGGTVNGYTF
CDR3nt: TGTGCCAGCAGCGGAGGGACAGTAAATGGCTACACCTTC

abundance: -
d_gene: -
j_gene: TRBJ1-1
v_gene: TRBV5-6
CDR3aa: CASSAGNTEAFF
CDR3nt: TGTGCCAGCAGCGCGGGAAACACTGAAGCTTTCTTT

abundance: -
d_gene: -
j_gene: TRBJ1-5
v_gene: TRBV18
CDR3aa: CASSPGGWEQPQHF
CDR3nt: TGTGCCAGCTCACCAGGGGGGTGGGAACAGCCCCAGCATTTT

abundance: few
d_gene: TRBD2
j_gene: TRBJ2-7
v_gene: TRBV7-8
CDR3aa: CASSSSGTSGRAGDEQYF
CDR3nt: TGTGCCAGCAGCTCTTCCGGGACTAGCGGGAGGGCCGGCGACGAGCAGTACTTC

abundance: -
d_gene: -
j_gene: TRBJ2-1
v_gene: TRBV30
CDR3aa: CAWSQTKQFF
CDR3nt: TGTGCCTGGAGTCAGACTAAGCAGTTCTTC

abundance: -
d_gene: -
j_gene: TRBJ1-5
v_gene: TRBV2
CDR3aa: CASKNLRQPQHF
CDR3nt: TGTGCCAGCAAGAACTTGCGGCAGCCCCAGCATTTT

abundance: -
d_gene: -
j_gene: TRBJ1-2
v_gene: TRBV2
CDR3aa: CASRPTTEQTYGYTF
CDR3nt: TGTGCCAGCAGGCCCACGACAGAGCAAACGTATGGCTACACCTTC

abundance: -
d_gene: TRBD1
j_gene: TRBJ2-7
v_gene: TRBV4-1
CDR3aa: CASSQNRGQYEQYF
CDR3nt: TGCGCCAGCAGCCAAAATCGGGGACAGTACGAGCAGTACTTC

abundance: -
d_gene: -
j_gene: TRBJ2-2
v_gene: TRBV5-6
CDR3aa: CASSFGGTNTGELFF
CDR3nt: TGTGCCAGCAGCTTCGGGGGAACGAACACCGGGGAGCTGTTTTTT

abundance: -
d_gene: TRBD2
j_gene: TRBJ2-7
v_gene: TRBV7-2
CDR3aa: CASSTRLAGGGEQYF
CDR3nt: TGTGCCAGCAGCACCCGACTAGCGGGGGGGGGTGAGCAGTACTTC

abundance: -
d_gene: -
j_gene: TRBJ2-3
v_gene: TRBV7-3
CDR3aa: CASTPGPGNTQYF
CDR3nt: TGTGCCAGCACCCCCGGGCCGGGAAATACGCAGTATTTT

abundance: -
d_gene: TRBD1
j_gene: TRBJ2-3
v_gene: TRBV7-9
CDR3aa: CSSRTSWGQGSDTQYF
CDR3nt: TGTTCCAGCAGGACCTCGTGGGGACAGGGGTCAGATACGCAGTATTTT

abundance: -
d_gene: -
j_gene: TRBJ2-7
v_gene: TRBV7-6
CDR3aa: CASSPDPGNYEQYF
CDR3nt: TGTGCCAGCAGCCCGGACCCGGGGAACTACGAGCAGTACTTC

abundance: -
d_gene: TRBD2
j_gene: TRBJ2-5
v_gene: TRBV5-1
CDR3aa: CASSELAGAQETQYF
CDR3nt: TGCGCCAGCAGCGAGCTAGCGGGGGCACAAGAGACCCAGTACTTC

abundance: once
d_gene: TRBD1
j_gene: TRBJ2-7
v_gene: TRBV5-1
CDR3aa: CASSRGQEYYEQYF
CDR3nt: TGCGCCAGCAGCCGAGGACAGGAGTACTACGAGCAGTACTTC

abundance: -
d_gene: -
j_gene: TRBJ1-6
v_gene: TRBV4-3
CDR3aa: CASSQDGAGLNSPLHF
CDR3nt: TGCGCCAGCAGCCAAGATGGGGCAGGCCTTAATTCACCCCTCCACTTT

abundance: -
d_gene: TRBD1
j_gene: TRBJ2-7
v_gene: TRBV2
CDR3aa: CASRRDSYEQYF
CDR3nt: TGTGCCAGCAGGAGGGACAGCTACGAGCAGTACTTC

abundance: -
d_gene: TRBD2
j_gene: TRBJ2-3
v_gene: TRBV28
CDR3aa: CASSTRTSGSRNTQYF
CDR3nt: TGTGCCAGCAGTACACGGACTAGCGGGAGTAGAAATACGCAGTATTTT

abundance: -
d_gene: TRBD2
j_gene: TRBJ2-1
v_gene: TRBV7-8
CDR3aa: CASSPTSGSRYNEQFF
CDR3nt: TGTGCCAGCAGCCCGACTAGCGGGAGTCGGTACAATGAGCAGTTCTTC

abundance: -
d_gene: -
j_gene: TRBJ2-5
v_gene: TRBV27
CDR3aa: CASRQDSGWQETQYF
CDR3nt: TGTGCCAGCAGGCAGGATAGCGGATGGCAAGAGACCCAGTACTTC

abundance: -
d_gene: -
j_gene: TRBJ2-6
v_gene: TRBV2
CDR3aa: CASSVERPGAGANVLTF
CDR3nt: TGTGCCAGCAGTGTTGAGCGGCCCGGGGCTGGGGCCAACGTCCTGACTTTC

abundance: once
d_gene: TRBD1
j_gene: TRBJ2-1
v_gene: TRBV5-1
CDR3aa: CASSLIWTGDNEQFF
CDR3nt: TGCGCCAGCAGCTTGATTTGGACAGGGGACAATGAGCAGTTCTTC

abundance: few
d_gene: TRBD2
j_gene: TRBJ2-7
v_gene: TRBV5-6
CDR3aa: CASSLLAGVLYEQYF
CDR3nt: TGTGCCAGCAGCTTGCTAGCGGGAGTACTCTACGAGCAGTACTTC

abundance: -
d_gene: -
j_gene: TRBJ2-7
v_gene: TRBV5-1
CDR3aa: CASRAEAYEQYF
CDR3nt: TGCGCCAGCAGGGCGGAAGCCTACGAGCAGTACTTC

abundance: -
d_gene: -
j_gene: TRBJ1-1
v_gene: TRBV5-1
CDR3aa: CASSSGVGTEAFF
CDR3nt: TGCGCCAGCAGCTCAGGGGTGGGCACTGAAGCTTTCTTT